The present T cell receptor beta chain was sequenced within a study of cytomegalovirus exposure and HLA in healthy donors. Study-level findings and limits: At a 0.05 false discovery rate, a later analysis found some 18,000 TCR beta sequences to be associated with HLA alleles.

CDR1 and CDR2 from the germline V gene are LNHDA and SQIVND (reference sequence). CDR3 length equals 14 residues. Nominally healthy donors provided the samples, though records likely missed some immune exposures. The study ran its PCR with 60 Vbeta and 13 Jbeta primers. Repertoires were generated with immunoSEQ multiplex PCR, while TCRdb's copy carries only in-frame clones and drops some. Of about 68,000 clones listed, roughly four fifths were seen once; the top ten hold roughly 6.8%. This clone appeared a single time. No antigen is known for it. The chain couples TRBV19 to TRBJ2-5; 9 nucleotides align to TRBD2. The J call may not be correct, given that the DNA end is closer to TRBJ2-7. The source is a human donor in good health. Sequenced: PBMCs. This CDR3 reads CATSVTSGTYEQYF. In nucleotides, the CDR3 is TGTGCCACTAGCGTGACTAGCGGAACCTACGAGCAGTACTTC.